These 18 T cell receptor beta chains came from one sample sequenced in a study of control samples from healthy donors and cancer patients. TCRdb keeps only in-frame clones here, not all; method: immunoSEQ multiplex PCR. The sample yields 15,000 or so clones, over 80% seen once. Sequenced: PBMCs. These receptors came from a woman in her 70s with colorectal cancer.

The genes are TRBV7-6 and TRBJ2-1; TRBD1 or TRBD2 may be the D gene (5 bases each). The CDR3 extends over 18 amino acids. CDR1 is SGHVS and CDR2 is FNYEAQ in the germline V gene. V was trimmed by 3 bases and J by 3 bases, leaving 21 bases between them. CDR3 bases: TGTGCCAGCAGCTTGGGACCCAGCAGGGTGACAAGCTACAATGAGCAGTTCTTC. Encoded protein: CASSLGPSRVTSYNEQFF.

The gene calls are TRBV21-1 and TRBJ2-7; the table's TRBD1 call for D was not verified on the DNA. TRBV21-1 is tagged as a pseudogene. The CDR3 has 17 residues. In DNA form, the CDR3 reads TGTGCCAGCAGGACACGGGGGCCCCGGGACAGGGCCTACGAGCAGTACTTC. It specifies CASRTRGPRDRAYEQYF.

The gene calls are TRBV30 and TRBJ2-7; 7 bases fit TRBD1. CDR3 length equals 16 residues. V gave up 0 bases and J gave up 3 bases; unmatched junction bases: 11. CDR1 and CDR2 from the germline V gene are GTSNPN and SVGIG (reference sequence). CDR3 coding DNA: TGTGCCTGGAGTGTAAAGTATAGGGACAGCTACTACGAGCAGTACTTC. Amino acids: CAWSVKYRDSYYEQYF.

Points on this clone: The junction shows a germline mismatch at one end, possibly a read error. The chain employs TRBV6-4 and TRBJ2-2; D uncertain. CDR3 length: 14 residues. Germline V CDR1 and CDR2: MRHNA, SNTAGT. The CDR3: CASSASPGTEELFF. In nucleotides, the CDR3 is TGTGCCAGCAGTGCCTCCCCGGGCACCGAGGAGCTGTTTTTT.

The chain is built from TRBV10-3 and TRBJ2-1, with D perhaps matching TRBD2 (5 bases). Germline CDR1 is ENHRY and CDR2 is SYGVKD. The CDR3 runs to 19 residues. The germline V and J ends were trimmed by 8 bases and 5 bases, with 31 bases remaining between them. CDR3 loop: CAIGGERESRAKLNNEQFF. The CDR3 coding sequence is TGTGCCATCGGTGGGGAGAGAGAGTCTAGAGCAAAGTTAAACAATGAGCAGTTCTTC.

The gene calls are TRBV4-2 and TRBJ2-7; 10 bases are shared with TRBD1. The CDR3 spans 16 residues. After removal of 3 bases from V and 0 bases from J, the junction contained 5 bases not matched to a gene. The germline V gene has CDR1 LGHNA and CDR2 YNFKEQ. In DNA form, the CDR3 reads TGTGCCAGCAGCCACACCGGGACAGGGGTCTCCTACGAGCAGTACTTC. Translating gives CASSHTGTGVSYEQYF.

The J gene is TRBJ2-6, the V gene TRBV29-1; D remains ambiguous. V lost 3 bases to trimming and J lost 5 bases, with 11 bases between them. Germline V gene data show CDR1 as SQVTM and CDR2 as ANQGSEA. The CDR3 contains 14 residues. The CDR3, as DNA: TGCAGCGTTGAGTTCCCTTCTAGGGCCAACGTCCTGACTTTC. Amino acid sequence: CSVEFPSRANVLTF.

The chain combines TRBV19 with TRBJ2-3; TRBD2 matches 11 bases. J was trimmed by 6 bases and V by 4 bases; bases with no gene match: 6. The CDR3 is 15 residues long. CDR1 is LNHDA, CDR2 SQIVND, per germline (reference sequence). Here the CDR3 DNA reads TGTGCCAGTAGTAGTAGCGGGGGGGCATGGGATACGCAGTATTTT. Protein product: CASSSSGGAWDTQYF.

The chain uses TRBV28 and TRBJ1-3; D is undetermined. CDR1 is MDHEN, CDR2 SYDVKM, per germline. This CDR3 region has 17 residues. The V and J ends lost 2 bases and 7 bases respectively, with 21 bases between them. For the CDR3, the DNA is TGTGCCAGCAGTTTACCCCCCTCGACCCCTAAAGGGAACACCATATATTTT. This encodes CASSLPPSTPKGNTIYF.

V usage is TRBV11-3 and J usage is TRBJ2-7; D is uncertain. This CDR3 is built from 13 residues. V gave up 2 bases and J gave up 1 base, with 6 bases separating them. The germline V gene encodes CDR1 SGHNT and CDR2 YENEEA. CDR3 region: CASSLRLSYEQYF. The CDR3 DNA reads as TGTGCCAGCAGCTTAAGGTTATCCTACGAGCAGTACTTC.

The chain uses TRBV29-1 and TRBJ2-2; maybe TRBD1 (6 bases). The CDR3 has 15 residues. The V end lost 7 bases, the J end lost 0 bases, and 15 bases lay between the germline ends. Germline lookup yields CDR1 SQVTM and CDR2 ANQGSEA. The chain's CDR3 is CSAAGTNANTGELFF. The DNA for the CDR3 is TGCAGCGCCGCAGGGACAAACGCGAACACCGGGGAGCTGTTTTTT.

The rearrangement joins TRBV11-3 to TRBJ2-3; possibly TRBD2 for D (6 bases). V lost 2 bases, J lost 1 base, and 16 bases lay in between. The CDR3 length is 17 residues. Germline loops: CDR1 SGHNT, CDR2 YENEEA. The CDR3 nucleotides read TGTGCCAGCAGCTTATTGGAGGGGAATCATCGCACAGATACGCAGTATTTT. Its translation: CASSLLEGNHRTDTQYF. The entire variable domain, with the rest obtained from reference TRBV11-3 and TRBJ2-3, is as follows: EAGVVQSPRYKIIEKKQPVAFWCNPISGHNTLYWYLQNLGQGPELLIRYENEEAVDDSQLPKDRFSAERLKGVDSTLKIQPAELGDSAVYLCASSLLEGNHRTDTQYFGPGTRLTVL.

The chain employs TRBV7-9 and TRBJ2-2; D may match TRBD1 or TRBD2 (6 bases each). Between the trimmed V and J ends, which lost 6 bases and 7 bases, there was a span of 18 bases. The CDR3 loop spans 15 amino acids. CDR1 is SEHNR and CDR2 is FQNEAQ in the germline V gene (reference sequence). The DNA of the CDR3 is TGTGCCAGCAGAGAAGGACGGGGGCTCGGCGGGGAGCTGTTTTTT. It encodes CASREGRGLGGELFF.

This clone was seen a few times. The J gene is TRBJ1-4, the V gene TRBV19; 9 bases agree with TRBD1. V gave up 1 base and J gave up 15 bases; unmatched junction bases: 9. CDR1 and CDR2 from the germline V gene are LNHDA and SQIVND (reference sequence). The CDR3 is made up of 14 amino acids. The CDR3 loop is CASSIGWDREELFF. The CDR3 nucleotides are TGTGCCAGTAGTATAGGCTGGGACAGGGAAGAGTTGTTTTTT.

V and J are TRBV4-3 and TRBJ1-3; D unresolved. Germline V gene lookup returns CDR1 LGHNA and CDR2 YSLEER. The V gene lost 0 bases and the J gene lost 0 bases, with 6 bases spanning the gap. This CDR3 is 15 amino acids long. CDR3 sequence reads: CASSQDPSSGNTIYF. CDR3 nucleotide sequence: TGCGCCAGCAGCCAAGATCCAAGCTCTGGAAACACCATATATTTT.

The chain has TRBV7-2 and TRBJ2-1, with D hard to call. Trimming removed 2 bases from V and 4 bases from J, with 3 bases in between. Germline V gene sequence: CDR1 SGHTA, CDR2 FQGNSA. This CDR3 contains 12 residues. The CDR3 loop reads CASSLRYNEQFF. The CDR3 nucleotides are TGTGCCAGCAGCTTAAGGTACAATGAGCAGTTCTTC.

V usage is TRBV7-9 and J usage is TRBJ1-3; a possible D gene is TRBD1 (6 bases). CDR1 is SEHNR and CDR2 is FQNEAQ in the germline V gene (reference sequence). Trimming removed 1 base at V and 0 bases at J, with 10 bases between. The CDR3 is 16 residues long. The CDR3 sequence is CASSLGGTNSGNTIYF. CDR3 DNA: TGTGCCAGCAGCTTAGGTGGGACAAACTCTGGAAACACCATATATTTT.

Only one count was recorded for this clone. This rearrangement joins TRBV6-6 to TRBJ1-4; 11 bases are a match to TRBD1. The V gene's germline CDR1 is MNHNY and CDR2 SVGAGI (reference sequence). The CDR3 extends over 15 amino acids. V trimming: 6 bases; J trimming: 8 bases; junction bases outside the gene matches: 8. DNA for the CDR3: TGTGCCAGCAGGGGCGGACAGGGGGCGGGCGAAAAACTGTTTTTT. Protein: CASRGGQGAGEKLFF.